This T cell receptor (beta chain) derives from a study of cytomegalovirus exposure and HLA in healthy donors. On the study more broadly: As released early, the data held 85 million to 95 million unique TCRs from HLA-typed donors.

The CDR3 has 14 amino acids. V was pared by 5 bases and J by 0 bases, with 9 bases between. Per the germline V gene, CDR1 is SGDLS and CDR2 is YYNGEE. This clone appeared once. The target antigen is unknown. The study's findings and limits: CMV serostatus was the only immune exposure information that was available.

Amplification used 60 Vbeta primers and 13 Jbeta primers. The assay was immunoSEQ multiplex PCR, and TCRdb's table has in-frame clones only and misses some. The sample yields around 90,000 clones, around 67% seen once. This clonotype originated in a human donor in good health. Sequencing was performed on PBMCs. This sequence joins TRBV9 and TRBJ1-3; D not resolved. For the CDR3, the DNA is TGTGCCAGCAGGGAACCGGGCTCTGGAAACACCATATATTTT. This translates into CASREPGSGNTIYF.